These 7 T cell receptor beta chains came from one sample sequenced in a study of blood T cells in healthy people across ages. The second PCR ran roughly 7 to 11 cycles with a sample-barcoded 5' primer and J-beta primers. A single record per CDR3 protein comes from TCRdb applying MiXCR to the 5' RACE reads. The sample lists about 1.6 million distinct CDR3 sequences, about 31% occurring once. Sequencing was done on a sample of blood. These receptors originate from a woman in her thirties in good health.

The chain employs TRBV7-6 and TRBJ2-1; D not certain. V was clipped by 5 bases and J by 7 bases, with 15 bases between them. The CDR3 runs 14 residues. The germline V gene encodes CDR1 SGHVS and CDR2 FNYEAQ. The CDR3 loop is CASSQLADSNEQFF. The CDR3 DNA sequence: TGTGCCAGCAGCCAACTGGCAGACTCTAATGAGCAGTTCTTC.

This rearrangement joins TRBV9 to TRBJ2-5, with D uncertain. The CDR3 sequence is 16 residues long. Germline lookup yields CDR1 SGDLS and CDR2 YYNGEE. Deletions cut 0 bases from V and 1 base from J, with 13 bases between. The CDR3 sequence is CASSVDGRFIQETQYF. CDR3 DNA: TGTGCCAGCAGCGTAGACGGGCGGTTCATCCAAGAGACCCAGTACTTC.

The chain employs TRBV15 and TRBJ2-5; a possible D gene is TRBD1 (5 bases). TRBJ2-7 explains the end of the DNA better; the J call may be wrong. The V gene's germline CDR1 is LNHNV and CDR2 YYDKDF (reference sequence). This CDR3 is 12 amino acids long. CDR3 coding DNA: TGTGCCACCAGCAGAGAAGGGGTCGAGCAGTACTTC. As protein: CATSREGVEQYF.

This chain joins TRBV7-9 and TRBJ1-5, with no clear D. This CDR3 is 12 amino acids long. V gave up 10 bases and J gave up 1 base, with 8 bases separating them. Germline CDR1 and CDR2: SEHNR and FQNEAQ (reference sequence). The CDR3 spells CANSQSNQPQHF. The CDR3 nucleotides read TGTGCCAACAGTCAGAGCAATCAGCCCCAGCATTTT.

This clonotype was seen only a few times. The V call is TRBV6-1, the J call TRBJ2-7, with TRBD1 as a possible D gene (6 bases). CDR1 MNHNS and CDR2 SASEGT come from the germline V gene. The CDR3 loop spans 16 amino acids. Trimming stripped 2 bases from V and 6 bases from J, with 20 bases between. CDR3 region: CASSERKGTIPLEQYF. The CDR3 coding sequence is TGTGCCAGCAGTGAACGAAAGGGGACAATCCCTCTCGAGCAGTACTTC.

This chain uses TRBV12-3 or TRBV12-4 with TRBJ2-7; D could derive from TRBD1 or TRBD2 (5 bases each). The V end was cut by 3 bases, the J end by 5 bases, with 29 bases between. The CDR3 length is 19 residues. The CDR3 DNA reads TGTGCCAGCAGTTTCCGGGACGGAGACTGGTTCCTACGAGAAGACGAGCAGTACTTC. It specifies CASSFRDGDWFLREDEQYF.

The J gene is TRBJ1-6, the V gene TRBV7-2; D perhaps matches TRBD1 (6 bases). Germline V gene sequence: CDR1 SGHTA, CDR2 FQGNSA. The CDR3 is made up of 15 amino acids. Trimming stripped 5 bases from V and 6 bases from J, with 14 bases between. The CDR3 loop is CASSSDRWGNSPLHF. As DNA, the CDR3 is TGTGCCAGCAGCAGCGACAGGTGGGGTAATTCACCCCTCCACTTT.